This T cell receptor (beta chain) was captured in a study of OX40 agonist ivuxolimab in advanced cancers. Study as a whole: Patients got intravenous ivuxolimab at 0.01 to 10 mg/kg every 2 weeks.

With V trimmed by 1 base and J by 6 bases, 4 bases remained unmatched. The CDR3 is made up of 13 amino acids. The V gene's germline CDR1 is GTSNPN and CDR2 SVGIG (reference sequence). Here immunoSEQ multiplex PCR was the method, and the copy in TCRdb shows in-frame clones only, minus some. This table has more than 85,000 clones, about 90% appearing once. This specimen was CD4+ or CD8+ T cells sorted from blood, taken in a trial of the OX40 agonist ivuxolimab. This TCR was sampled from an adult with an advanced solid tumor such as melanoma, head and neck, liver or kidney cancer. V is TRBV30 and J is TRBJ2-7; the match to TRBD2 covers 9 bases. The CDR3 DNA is TGTGCCTGGAGTGCTAGCGGGATTAGCGAGCAGTACTTC. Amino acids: CAWSASGISEQYF.